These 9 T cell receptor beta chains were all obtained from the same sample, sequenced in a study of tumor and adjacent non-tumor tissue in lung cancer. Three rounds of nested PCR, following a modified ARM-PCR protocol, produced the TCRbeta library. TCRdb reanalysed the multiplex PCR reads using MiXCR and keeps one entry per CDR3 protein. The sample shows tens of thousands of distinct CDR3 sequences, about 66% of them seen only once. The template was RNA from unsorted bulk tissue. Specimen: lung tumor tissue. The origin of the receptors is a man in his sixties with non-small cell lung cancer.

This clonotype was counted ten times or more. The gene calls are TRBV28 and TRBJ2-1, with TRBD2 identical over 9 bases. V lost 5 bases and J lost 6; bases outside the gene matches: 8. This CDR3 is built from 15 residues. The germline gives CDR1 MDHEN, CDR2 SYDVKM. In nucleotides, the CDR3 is TGTGCCAGCAGTCCGCTAGCGGGACACGTCAATGAGCAGTTCTTC. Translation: CASSPLAGHVNEQFF.

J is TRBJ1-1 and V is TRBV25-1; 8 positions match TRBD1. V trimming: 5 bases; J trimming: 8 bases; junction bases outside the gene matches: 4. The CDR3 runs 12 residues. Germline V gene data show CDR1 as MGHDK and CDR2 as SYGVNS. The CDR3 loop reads CASSQTGVEAFF. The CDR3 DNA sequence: TGTGCCAGCAGTCAGACAGGGGTGGAAGCTTTCTTT. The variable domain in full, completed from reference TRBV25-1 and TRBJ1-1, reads EADIYQTPRYLVIGTGKKITLECSQTMGHDKMYWYQQDPGMELHLIHYSYGVNSTEKGDLSSESTVSRIRTEHFPLTLESARPSHTSQYLCASSQTGVEAFFGQGTRLTVV.

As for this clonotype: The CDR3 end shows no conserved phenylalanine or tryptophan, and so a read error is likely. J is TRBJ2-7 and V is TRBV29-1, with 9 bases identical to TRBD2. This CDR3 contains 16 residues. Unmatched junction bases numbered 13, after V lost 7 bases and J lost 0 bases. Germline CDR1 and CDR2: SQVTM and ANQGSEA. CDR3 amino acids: CSADKVTSGSSYEQYC. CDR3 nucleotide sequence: TGCAGCGCTGATAAGGTGACTAGCGGAAGCTCCTACGAGCAGTACTGC.

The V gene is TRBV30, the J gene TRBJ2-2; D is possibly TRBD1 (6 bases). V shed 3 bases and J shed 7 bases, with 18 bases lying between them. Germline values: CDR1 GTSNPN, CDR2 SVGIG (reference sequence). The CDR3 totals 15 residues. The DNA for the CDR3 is TGTGCCTGGAGAGTCGGCAGGGGTTACATCGGGGAGCTGTTTTTT. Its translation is CAWRVGRGYIGELFF.

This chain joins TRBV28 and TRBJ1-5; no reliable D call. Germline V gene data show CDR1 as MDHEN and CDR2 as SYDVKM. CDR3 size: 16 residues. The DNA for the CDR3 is TGTCTCAGCACTTCCCCTCAGGACCCTAGGAATCAGCCCCAGCATTTT. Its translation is CLSTSPQDPRNQPQHF.

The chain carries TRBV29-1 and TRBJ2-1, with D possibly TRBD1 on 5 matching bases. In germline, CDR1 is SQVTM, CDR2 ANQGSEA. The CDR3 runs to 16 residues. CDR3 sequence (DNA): TGCGGCGCTAACGAGGCCGCACAGGATGGCATGGGTGAGCAGTTCTTC. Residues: CGANEAAQDGMGEQFF.

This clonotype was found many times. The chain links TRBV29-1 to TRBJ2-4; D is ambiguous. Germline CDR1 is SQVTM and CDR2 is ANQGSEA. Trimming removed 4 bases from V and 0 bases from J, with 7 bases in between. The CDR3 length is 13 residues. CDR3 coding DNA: TGCAGCGTTGGGTATACAGCCAAAAACATTCAGTACTTC. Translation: CSVGYTAKNIQYF. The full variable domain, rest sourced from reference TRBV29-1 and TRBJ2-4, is SAVISQKPSRDICQRGTSLTIQCQVDSQVTMMFWYRQQPGQSLTLIATANQGSEATYESGFVIDKFPISRPNLTFSTLTVSNMSPEDSSIYLCSVGYTAKNIQYFGAGTRLSVL.

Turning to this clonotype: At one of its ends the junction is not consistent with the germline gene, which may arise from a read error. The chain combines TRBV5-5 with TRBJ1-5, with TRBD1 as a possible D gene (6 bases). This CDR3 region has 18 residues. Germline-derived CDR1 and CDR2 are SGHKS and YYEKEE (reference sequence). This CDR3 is CASSFFPTGSLSSQPQHF. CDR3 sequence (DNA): TGTGCCAGCAGCTTCTTTCCCACAGGGTCTCTTAGCAGTCAGCCCCAGCATTTT.

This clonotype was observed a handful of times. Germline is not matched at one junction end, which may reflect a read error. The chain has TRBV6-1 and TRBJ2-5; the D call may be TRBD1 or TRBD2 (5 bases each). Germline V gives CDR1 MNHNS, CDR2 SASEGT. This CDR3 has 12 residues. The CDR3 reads CTSGARVETQYF. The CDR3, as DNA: TGTACCAGCGGTGCCAGGGTTGAGACCCAGTACTTC.